Included here is one T cell receptor (beta chain) sequence, with context. Generated by immunoSEQ multiplex PCR, the TCRdb table keeps only in-frame clones and is missing some. Among approximately 58,000 clones listed, around 93% were seen once. This sample is part of a study of OX40 agonist ivuxolimab in advanced cancers. The CDR3 length is 13 residues. Trimming stripped 3 bases from V and 9 bases from J, with 12 bases between. From germline, CDR1 is MNHEY and CDR2 SMNVEV (reference sequence). Sequences were derived from CD4+ or CD8+ T cells sorted from blood, sampled in a trial of the OX40 agonist ivuxolimab. V gene TRBV27 combines with J gene TRBJ2-1, with D possibly called TRBD1 or TRBD2 (6 bases each). The TCR originated in an adult with an advanced solid tumor such as melanoma, head and neck, liver or kidney cancer. The CDR3 is CASSFSGAGEQFF. CDR3 in DNA: TGTGCCAGCAGTTTCTCGGGGGCGGGTGAGCAGTTCTTC.